The 26 T cell receptor beta chains presented below share a single source sample, sequenced in a study of blood T cell repertoires in COVID-19. Some clones are missing from TCRdb's copy, which holds only in-frame ones; the method was immunoSEQ multiplex PCR. The table has about 230,000 clones, approximately 85% seen once. The source material was peripheral blood. The receptors were gathered from a man between 40 and 49 years old with acute or convalescent COVID-19.

The chain couples TRBV5-1 to TRBJ1-6; the match to TRBD1 covers 11 bases. Germline V gene sequence: CDR1 SGHRS, CDR2 YFSETQ. The J segment lost 8 bases and the V segment lost 3 bases, leaving 10 bases of the junction unmatched. This CDR3 spans 17 amino acids. CDR3 sequence (DNA): TGCGCCAGCAGCTGGTCCGGGACAGGGGGGATGGATTCACCCCTCCACTTT. It yields the protein CASSWSGTGGMDSPLHF.

CDR3 in amino acids: CASSTNYEQYF. In nucleotides, the CDR3 is TGCGCCAGCAGCACTAACTACGAGCAGTACTTC. The gene calls are TRBV5-1 and TRBJ2-7; D unresolved. Germline V gene data show CDR1 as SGHRS and CDR2 as YFSETQ. This CDR3 region has 11 residues. The V end lost 4 bases, the J end lost 3 bases, and 5 bases lay between the germline ends.

This chain links TRBV28 with TRBJ2-1; 11 bases map to TRBD2. The V and J ends lost 5 bases and 6 bases, in that order; junction bases with no gene match: 6. CDR3 length: 15 residues. Germline V gene sequence: CDR1 MDHEN, CDR2 SYDVKM. The CDR3 here is CASSTLAGGVNEQFF. The CDR3 DNA reads TGTGCCAGCAGTACTCTAGCGGGGGGCGTCAATGAGCAGTTCTTC.

The CDR3 is CASAQGMYTEAFF. DNA for the CDR3: TGTGCCAGCGCTCAGGGAATGTACACTGAAGCTTTCTTT. V gene TRBV13 combines with J gene TRBJ1-1, with TRBD1 as a possible D gene (5 bases). Trimming pared 8 bases from V and 3 bases from J, leaving 13 bases between. Germline V lookup: CDR1 PRHDT, CDR2 FYEKMQ (reference sequence). The CDR3 totals 13 residues.

The chain recombines TRBV7-8 with TRBJ1-4; 8 bases map to TRBD1. The CDR3 is 15 residues long. Germline V gene data show CDR1 as SGHVS and CDR2 as FQNEAQ. V shed 5 bases and J 4 bases; nucleotides not matched to a gene: 6. In nucleotides, the CDR3 is TGTGCCAGCAGCCCCCACAGGGGGTTTAATGAAAAACTGTTTTTT. Translated, it gives CASSPHRGFNEKLFF. Full variable domain (missing parts from reference TRBV7-8 and TRBJ1-4): GAGVSQSPRYKVAKRGQDVALRCDPISGHVSLFWYQQALGQGPEFLTYFQNEAQLDKSGLPSDRFFAERPEGSVSTLKIQRTQQEDSAVYLCASSPHRGFNEKLFFGSGTQLSVL.

This clone was observed a few times. This chain uses TRBV27 with TRBJ1-1, with a possible D match to TRBD1 (6 bases). This CDR3 has 14 residues. V was shortened by 5 bases and J by 4 bases, with 14 bases between the two germline ends. The germline gives CDR1 MNHEY, CDR2 SMNVEV (reference sequence). As DNA, the CDR3 is TGTGCCAGCAGTCGACTATTCAGGGGCACTGAAGCTTTCTTT. This translates into CASSRLFRGTEAFF.

J is TRBJ1-1 and V is TRBV19, with no clear D. V gave up 7 bases and J gave up 2 bases, with 11 bases separating them. The CDR3 spans 13 residues. Germline-derived CDR1 and CDR2 are LNHDA and SQIVND (reference sequence). CDR3 in amino acids: CASIRDLNTEAFF. CDR3 bases: TGTGCCAGTATCCGAGATTTAAACACTGAAGCTTTCTTT.

The chain employs TRBV5-1 and TRBJ1-2, with 8 nucleotides matching TRBD1. Unmatched junction bases numbered 11, after V lost 3 bases and J lost 7 bases. The CDR3 runs 15 residues. The germline V gene has CDR1 SGHRS and CDR2 YFSETQ. The CDR3 DNA follows: TGCGCCAGCAGCTATTCTCCGGACAGGGCGAGTGGCTACACCTTC. Residues: CASSYSPDRASGYTF.

The chain links TRBV18 to TRBJ1-1; 8 bases are a match to TRBD1. The CDR3 is 16 residues long. The junction had 11 bases not matched to a gene; V was cut back by 3 bases and J by 5 bases. Germline CDR1 and CDR2: KGHSH and LQKENI. CDR3 nucleotides: TGTGCCAGCTCACCCTTCGGGACAGGAGGTAATACTGAAGCTTTCTTT. As protein: CASSPFGTGGNTEAFF.

This clone appeared a single time. The rearrangement links TRBV7-8 to TRBJ2-1; D is perhaps TRBD1 (5 bases). CDR1 SGHVS and CDR2 FQNEAQ come from the germline V gene. CDR3 length: 12 residues. The V and J ends lost 5 bases and 8 bases respectively, with 10 bases between them. The DNA of the CDR3 is TGTGCCAGCAGCCCCCGCAGGGATGAGCAGTTCTTC. Translated, it gives CASSPRRDEQFF.

The chain combines TRBV9 with TRBJ1-1, with D possibly matching TRBD1 (6 bases). Germline CDR1 is SGDLS and CDR2 is YYNGEE. CDR3 length equals 14 residues. The V and J ends lost 0 bases and 8 bases respectively, with 14 bases between them. CDR3 DNA sequence: TGTGCCAGCAGCGTAGACCCCTTGGACAGAGAAGCTTTCTTT. It translates to CASSVDPLDREAFF.

The rearrangement links TRBV10-2 to TRBJ1-5; 8 bases are a match to TRBD1. In germline, CDR1 is WSHSY, CDR2 SAAADI. J lost 4 bases, V lost 5 bases, and 7 bases had no gene match. This CDR3 contains 15 residues. CDR3 bases: TGCGCCAGCAGTCTTACAGGGGGAGAGAATCAGCCCCAGCATTTT. It specifies CASSLTGGENQPQHF.

The chain carries TRBV6-5 and TRBJ1-2; TRBD1 agrees at 8 bases. Germline V gene lookup returns CDR1 MNHEY and CDR2 SVGAGI. The CDR3 contains 14 residues. With V trimmed by 6 bases and J by 3 bases, 6 bases remained unmatched. CDR3 protein: CASRGDRGDYGYTF. The CDR3 coding sequence is TGTGCCAGCAGAGGTGACAGGGGTGACTATGGCTACACCTTC.

The chain recombines TRBV2 with TRBJ1-5; a weak D match, TRBD1 (5 bases). V lost 6 bases to trimming and J lost 7 bases, with 10 bases between them. Germline values: CDR1 SNHLY, CDR2 FYNNEI. The CDR3 loop spans 12 amino acids. The CDR3 DNA reads as TGTGCCAGCAGCCCAGGGTCCCAGCCCCAGCATTTT. This codes for CASSPGSQPQHF.

The chain is built from TRBV5-6 and TRBJ1-5; 8 positions match TRBD1. Trimming at V came to 0 bases and at J to 6 bases, leaving 11 bases not matched to a gene. Germline V CDR1 and CDR2: SGHDT, YYEEEE. The CDR3 is made up of 17 amino acids. CDR3 nucleotides: TGTGCCAGCAGCTTGGCCAGGGGGCGCGTCGGACTTCAGCCCCAGCATTTT. It yields the protein CASSLARGRVGLQPQHF.

CDR3 residues: CASSSWTGGRANTGELFF. Written as DNA, the CDR3 is TGTGCCAGCAGCTCCTGGACAGGGGGAAGGGCGAACACCGGGGAGCTGTTTTTT. The J gene is TRBJ2-2, the V gene TRBV13; 10 bases match TRBD1. The CDR3 runs 18 residues. J was trimmed by 0 bases and V by 4 bases; bases with no gene match: 8. CDR1 is PRHDT and CDR2 is FYEKMQ in the germline V gene (reference sequence).

The chain has TRBV2 and TRBJ1-6, with TRBD1 as a possible D gene (6 bases). CDR3 size: 15 residues. Per the germline V gene, CDR1 is SNHLY and CDR2 is FYNNEI. The V end was cut by 8 bases, the J end by 2 bases, with 13 bases between. CDR3 sequence reads: CASSGGGTYNSPLHF. The CDR3 DNA reads as TGTGCCAGCTCCGGGGGGGGCACCTATAATTCACCCCTCCACTTT.

This clone was counted a few times. The chain is built from TRBV10-3 and TRBJ1-1; perhaps TRBD1 as D (5 bases). Germline CDR1 is ENHRY and CDR2 is SYGVKD. Trimming stripped 0 bases from V and 0 bases from J, with 14 bases between. The CDR3 contains 17 residues. CDR3: CAISESTLGPVNTEAFF. CDR3 sequence (DNA): TGTGCCATCAGTGAGTCGACTCTGGGGCCGGTGAACACTGAAGCTTTCTTT.

The chain uses TRBV6-5 and TRBJ1-3; D is undetermined. The CDR3 has 15 amino acids. The germline CDR1 and CDR2 sequences are MNHEY and SVGAGI. V dropped 2 bases and J dropped 4 bases, with 12 bases sitting between them. CDR3 nucleotide sequence: TGTGCCAGCAGTTACGCCGCGTCAGGAGGAAACACCATATATTTT. Protein sequence: CASSYAASGGNTIYF.

This chain joins TRBV4-1 and TRBJ1-5; TRBD1 aligns across 8 bases. J was trimmed by 6 bases and V by 7 bases; bases with no gene match: 8. The CDR3 spans 14 residues. CDR1 is MGHRA and CDR2 is YSYEKL in the germline V gene. The CDR3 region has the DNA TGCGCCAGCAACGTCCAGGGGGCGGGTCAGCCCCAGCATTTT. It specifies CASNVQGAGQPQHF.

The CDR3 DNA is TGTGCCAGCAGCACAGAGAGGGGGTATGGTGGCTACACCTTC. Amino acid sequence: CASSTERGYGGYTF. This rearrangement joins TRBV9 to TRBJ1-2; D perhaps matches TRBD1 (6 bases). Trimming shortened V by 4 bases and J by 7 bases, and 17 bases separated the two germline ends. The CDR3 has 14 residues. Germline V gene sequence: CDR1 SGDLS, CDR2 YYNGEE.

The chain is built from TRBV5-5 and TRBJ1-6; D uncertain. The germline V gene has CDR1 SGHKS and CDR2 YYEKEE (reference sequence). V was cut by 3 bases and J by 4 bases, with 17 bases left in between. The CDR3 is 17 residues long. CDR3 in DNA: TGTGCCAGCAGCTCTCCGGCGGGGATTCTTTATAATTCACCCCTCCACTTT. This codes for CASSSPAGILYNSPLHF. Looking up the rest from reference TRBV5-5 and TRBJ1-6 gives the full variable domain: DAGVTQSPTHLIKTRGQQVTLRCSPISGHKSVSWYQQVLGQGPQFIFQYYEKEERGRGNFPDRFSARQFPNYSSELNVNALLLGDSALYLCASSSPAGILYNSPLHFGNGTRLTVT.

In its sample, this clone was seen a few times. The chain is built from TRBV10-3 and TRBJ1-1, with D possibly being TRBD1 (5 bases). Germline CDR1 is ENHRY and CDR2 is SYGVKD. The CDR3 runs 13 residues. The ends were cut back, 6 bases at V and 1 base at J, with 9 bases in the middle. CDR3 protein: CAIRGLGNTEAFF. For the CDR3, the DNA is TGTGCCATCAGGGGACTAGGGAACACTGAAGCTTTCTTT.

This sequence joins TRBV27 and TRBJ2-1; D is perhaps TRBD2 (6 bases). The V end was cut by 9 bases, the J end by 6 bases, with 18 bases between. This CDR3 is built from 14 residues. The V gene's germline CDR1 is MNHEY and CDR2 SMNVEV (reference sequence). In nucleotides, the CDR3 is TGTGCCAGTCACCGAGCGGGTAGATTCAATGAGCAGTTCTTC. It yields the protein CASHRAGRFNEQFF.

The chain carries TRBV28 and TRBJ2-7; D is possibly TRBD1 (5 bases). The CDR3 has 17 residues. The V end lost 2 bases, the J end lost 0 bases, and 17 bases lay between the germline ends. Germline loops: CDR1 MDHEN, CDR2 SYDVKM. CDR3 sequence: CASSLNHGTGSSYEQYF. The DNA of the CDR3 is TGTGCCAGCAGTTTAAATCATGGTACAGGCAGCTCCTACGAGCAGTACTTC.

This clone is a singleton in its sample. This chain links TRBV20-1 with TRBJ2-1, with 8 bases aligning to TRBD2. Germline lookup yields CDR1 DFQATT and CDR2 SNEGSKA (reference sequence). CDR3 size: 14 residues. V shed 3 bases, J shed 6 bases, and the junction held 7 bases outside the gene matches. The CDR3 sequence: CSASSGLVINEQFF. CDR3 in DNA: TGCAGTGCTAGTTCGGGACTAGTAATCAATGAGCAGTTCTTC.